These T cell receptor beta chains were read from a single sample in a study of a mutant IDH1 vaccine in newly diagnosed glioma. What these receptors recognize is not known. The protocol was immunoSEQ multiplex PCR, while the TCRdb copy is restricted to in-frame clones and leaves out a portion. The sample yields around 65,000 clones, 83% seen once. The sample here was PBMCs, taken from a glioma patient whose treatment included an IDH1 peptide vaccine. These receptors originate from a man aged 30-40 years with glioma. Each CDR3 is given without its conserved first and last residue. The order of the fields is J gene, V gene, CDR3 length, CDR3 protein.

>TRBJ2-5|TRBV5-1|13
ASSALAGYRETQY
>TRBJ1-5|TRBV6-5|12
ASSRTGNNQPQH
>TRBJ1-1|TRBV6-7|12
ASTNRGPNTEAF
>-|TRBV30|10
AFRDSPYEQY
>TRBJ1-2|TRBV4-1|14
ASSQDTGSPNYGYT
>TRBJ2-7|TRBV5-5|11
ASSFDGRYEQY
>TRBJ1-2|TRBV6-1|11
ASQGQTNYGYT
>TRBJ1-2|TRBV5-1|12
ASSRGQLDYGYT
>TRBJ1-5|TRBV7-8|12
ASSLTGNSQPQH
>TRBJ2-1|TRBV5-1|13
ASTPIAGGSNEQF
>TRBJ2-4|TRBV27|13
ASSFRGATKNIQY
>TRBJ1-1|TRBV23-1|16
ASSQSLPDRIMNTEAF
>TRBJ2-3|TRBV6-5|13
ASSYKPAPPDTQY
>TRBJ1-1|TRBV19|11
ASSKGRGTEAF
>TRBJ1-2|TRBV6-5|13
ASSYGQGSNYGYT
>TRBJ2-7|TRBV7-2|13
ASSFTGTGGHEQY
>TRBJ2-1|TRBV2|11
ASSDREVNEQF
>TRBJ1-5|TRBV6-4|13
ASSAIRGSNQPQH
>TRBJ2-2|TRBV6-5|14
ASSYSPQSNTGELF
>TRBJ1-1|TRBV2|12
ASSLLTGVTEAF
>TRBJ1-1|TRBV2|12
ASSDVQPGTEAF
>TRBJ1-2|TRBV4-1|13
ASSQADSASYGYT
>TRBJ2-5|TRBV6-5|10
ASSYSGGTQY
>TRBJ2-7|TRBV14|12
ASSQADSYYEQY
>TRBJ1-2|TRBV2|14
ASSEVGQLSNYGYT
>TRBJ1-1|TRBV11-2|13
ASSLTGGSNTEAF
>TRBJ1-1|TRBV7-8|15
ASSLGDRGPMNTEAF
>TRBJ1-5|TRBV4-1|12
ASSHSRGNQPQH
>TRBJ1-1|TRBV15|16
ATSSSIGTISYRLEAF
>TRBJ1-1|TRBV30|11
AWRGAPNTEAF
>TRBJ2-1|TRBV19|15
ASTASSGAFPRNEQF
>TRBJ2-1|TRBV5-1|11
ASSLAGTTMQF
>TRBJ1-2|TRBV6-1|13
ASSEAAPKTYGYT
>-|TRBV2|10
ASSAQGYEQY
>TRBJ2-3|TRBV4-1|13
ASSPRQLGTDTQY
>TRBJ1-1|TRBV14|11
ASSPLGNTEAF
>TRBJ1-1|TRBV2|10
ASSEQRAEAF
>TRBJ2-5|TRBV29-1|11
SATTDYQETQY
>TRBJ1-2|TRBV6-1|12
ASSEVGPGYGYT
>TRBJ2-3|TRBV5-6|17
ASSLVGPGYEHYTDTQY
>TRBJ2-7|TRBV5-1|12
ASSPGQTNYEQY
>TRBJ1-2|TRBV19|11
ASSPAGSLLYT
>TRBJ1-1|TRBV19|11
ASNRGGDTEAF
>TRBJ1-1|TRBV14|10
ASSRRGPEAF
>TRBJ2-1|TRBV14|14
ASSLFRDSSYNEQF
>TRBJ2-2|TRBV19|14
ASTGSSGLATGELF
>TRBJ2-7|TRBV11-2|15
ASSLRSSRTGLYEQY
>TRBJ2-3|TRBV15|14
ATSRGYSQFTDTQY
>TRBJ2-7|TRBV19|12
ASSIKTGGYEQY
>TRBJ1-6|TRBV6-1|12
ASSDTRESTPLH
>TRBJ2-7|TRBV5-1|12
ASSTKDRPYEQY